The 7 T cell receptor beta chains reported below all come from one sample, sequenced in a study of prognosis after radiotherapy for stage I lung cancer (dated by TCRdb to 2020 to 2022). TCRdb lists the instrument as Illumina HiSeq 3000. Two rounds of multiplex PCR were performed to amplify the TCR beta CDR3 region from genomic DNA. In the first round of PCR, primers specific to each TRBV and TRBJ gene were used, and the primer sequences are filed in Chinese patent CN105087789A. TCRdb applied fastp at Q25 and MiXCR to the public reads, then kept only in-frame beta chains. Entries that share a CDR3 protein sequence are merged under the most common genes and DNA. This sample lists 30,000 to 40,000 distinct CDR3 sequences; approximately 36% were detected once. The leading ten clones occupy approximately 15% of the sample. The sequencing here drew on PBMCs, taken before or after stereotactic body radiation therapy (not recorded which). Receptor source: a donor over 45 with non-small cell lung cancer.

This clonotype was picked up one time. Given a much more abundant clone one base away, this may be a read error. The chain is built from TRBV6-2 or TRBV6-3 and TRBJ1-4; tentative D call: TRBD1 (6 bases). Germline V gives CDR1 MNHEY, CDR2 SVGEGT. The CDR3 runs to 14 residues. V lost 6 bases and J 7 bases, leaving 15 bases between the germline ends. CDR3 amino acids: CASRRQVVGEKLFF. Written as DNA, the CDR3 is TGTGCCAGCAGGAGACAGGTCGTAGGTGAAAAACTGTTTTTT.

This clonotype came up many times. This chain joins TRBV5-4 and TRBJ2-2, with 11 nucleotides matching TRBD2. V lost 0 bases, J lost 7 bases, and 5 bases stayed unmatched. Per germline, CDR1 SGHNT and CDR2 YYREEE (reference sequence). The CDR3 runs to 16 residues. The CDR3 protein is CASSLELAGAVGELFF. The CDR3 region has the DNA TGTGCCAGCAGCTTGGAACTAGCGGGGGCCGTCGGGGAGCTGTTTTTT.

Judged by abundance, this clonotype is medium-sized. The chain is built from TRBV28 and TRBJ2-7, with 11 bases lining up with TRBD2. The CDR3 consists of 14 residues. V was clipped by 2 bases and J by 5 bases; unmatched bases: 2. In germline, CDR1 is MDHEN, CDR2 SYDVKM. CDR3 loop: CASSLTSGSHEQYF. CDR3 nucleotides: TGTGCCAGCAGTTTAACTAGCGGGAGTCACGAGCAGTACTTC.

This clonotype has a handful of counts. The chain has TRBV7-8 and TRBJ2-2; a possible D gene is TRBD2 (6 bases). Trimming left V 1 base short and J 4 bases short, with 10 bases between. The germline CDR1 and CDR2 sequences are SGHVS and FQNEAQ. The CDR3 length is 15 residues. The CDR3 DNA sequence: TGTGCCAGCAGCTTAGGGACTATGAGCACCGGGGAGCTGTTTTTT. Amino acid sequence: CASSLGTMSTGELFF.

This clonotype showed up many times. The gene calls are TRBV2 and TRBJ1-5, with D hard to call. The CDR3 is 14 amino acids. Germline loops: CDR1 SNHLY, CDR2 FYNNEI. V dropped 3 bases and J dropped 2 bases, with 8 bases sitting between them. In nucleotides, the CDR3 is TGTGCCAGCAGTGAGTTTATGGGCAATCAGCCCCAGCATTTT. This encodes CASSEFMGNQPQHF.

This clonotype was detected many times. The rearrangement uses TRBV3-1 and TRBJ2-5, with a possible D match to TRBD2 (5 bases). V lost 6 bases and J lost 5, with 16 bases in between. Per germline, CDR1 LGHDT and CDR2 YNNKEL (reference sequence). The CDR3 sequence is 14 residues long. CDR3 DNA sequence: TGTGCCAGCAGACTCAGTGGCGGCGGGGAGACCCAGTACTTC. This encodes CASRLSGGGETQYF.

This clonotype was seen at least ten times. V usage is TRBV27 and J usage is TRBJ2-7, with 9 nucleotides matching TRBD2. The germline V gene encodes CDR1 MNHEY and CDR2 SMNVEV (reference sequence). The trim removed 6 bases at V and 3 bases at J, leaving 6 bases unmatched. The CDR3 is made up of 14 amino acids. DNA for the CDR3: TGTGCCAGCAGACGGACTAGCGTAGGCTACGAGCAGTACTTC. Protein sequence: CASRRTSVGYEQYF.